The clone carrying this T cell receptor beta chain has at least ten counts. Its antigen is as yet unknown. About 10 ml fresh peripheral blood yielded the PBMCs. The data originate from a study of T cells in Graves' hyperthyroidism and ophthalmopathy. Whole-study findings and limits: Ophthalmopathy, as predicted by the model, came a median around 6 months after the prediction. Most thyroid clonotypes that were expanded above 0.001 also turned up in blood. Stable hyperthyroidism was separated from ophthalmopathy by a model based on 13 V-J features.

The length of the CDR3 is 16 residues. V shed 4 bases and J shed 0 bases, with 15 bases lying between them. The germline V gene has CDR1 SNHLY and CDR2 FYNNEI. The investigators amplified TCR beta CDR3 regions from RNA transcripts. With the HTBI primer set, the TCR CDR3 went through a first round of RT-PCR. One entry per CDR3 protein, called by TCRdb with MiXCR from the multiplex PCR reads. Counted here are nearly 750,000 distinct CDR3 sequences, approximately 40% occurring once; the ten biggest clones make up 30% to 40%. The chain recombines TRBV2 with TRBJ1-1; D remains ambiguous. The TCR was taken from a woman in her thirties or forties with Graves' hyperthyroidism. Sequencing was carried out using blood. The CDR3 spells CASSVYPGGVNTEAFF. The CDR3 DNA reads TGTGCCAGCAGTGTTTACCCCGGCGGAGTGAACACTGAAGCTTTCTTT.